A single T cell receptor beta chain is shown here with its context. Its specificity is unknown. Measured with immunoSEQ multiplex PCR; TCRdb has only the in-frame clones, and not every one. The table lists roughly 170,000 clones, about four fifths of them singletons, with 4.6% in the top ten. This entry is derived from a study of cytotoxic CD8 clonotypes in ibrutinib-treated CLL. Study results and limitations: The study found clonality rose at ibrutinib response, then fell toward baseline at progression.

V lost 6 bases and J lost 2, with 10 bases in between. The CDR3 runs to 13 residues. The V gene's germline CDR1 is SGHNT and CDR2 YENEEA. The TCR was taken from a human donor with chronic lymphocytic leukemia. Source: PBMCs, taken after 24 months of ibrutinib treatment. This chain joins TRBV11-3 and TRBJ1-1, with no clear D. The CDR3 loop is CASSFTRNTEAFF. The CDR3, as DNA: TGTGCCAGCAGTTTCACACGTAACACTGAAGCTTTCTTT.